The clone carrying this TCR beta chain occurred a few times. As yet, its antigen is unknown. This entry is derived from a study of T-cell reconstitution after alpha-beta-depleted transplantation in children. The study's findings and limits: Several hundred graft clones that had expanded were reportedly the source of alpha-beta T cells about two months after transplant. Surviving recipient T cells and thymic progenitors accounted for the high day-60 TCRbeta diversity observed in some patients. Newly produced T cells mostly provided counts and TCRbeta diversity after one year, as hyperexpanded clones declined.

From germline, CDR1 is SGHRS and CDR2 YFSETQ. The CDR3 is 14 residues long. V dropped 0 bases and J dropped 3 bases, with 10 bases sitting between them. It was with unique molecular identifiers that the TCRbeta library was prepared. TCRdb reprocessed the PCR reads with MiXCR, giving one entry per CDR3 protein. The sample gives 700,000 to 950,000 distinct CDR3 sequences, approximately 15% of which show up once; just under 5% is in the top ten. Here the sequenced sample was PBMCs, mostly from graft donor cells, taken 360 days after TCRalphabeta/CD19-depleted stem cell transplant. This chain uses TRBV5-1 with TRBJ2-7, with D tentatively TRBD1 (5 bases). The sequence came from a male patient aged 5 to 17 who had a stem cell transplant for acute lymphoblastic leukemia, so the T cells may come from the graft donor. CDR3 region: CASSLAGWNYEQYF. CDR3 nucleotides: TGCGCCAGCAGCTTGGCAGGGTGGAACTACGAGCAGTACTTC.